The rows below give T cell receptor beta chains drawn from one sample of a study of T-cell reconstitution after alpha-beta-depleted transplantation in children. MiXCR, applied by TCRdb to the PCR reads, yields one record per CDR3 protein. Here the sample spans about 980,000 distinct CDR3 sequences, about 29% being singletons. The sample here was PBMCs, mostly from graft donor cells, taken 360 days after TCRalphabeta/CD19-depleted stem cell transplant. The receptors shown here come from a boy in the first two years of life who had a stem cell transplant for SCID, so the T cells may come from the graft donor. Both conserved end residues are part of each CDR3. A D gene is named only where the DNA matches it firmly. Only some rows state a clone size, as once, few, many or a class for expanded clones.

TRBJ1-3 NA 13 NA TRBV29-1 TGCAGCGTTGCCTGGAGCTCTGGAAACACCATATATTTT CSVAWSSGNTIYF
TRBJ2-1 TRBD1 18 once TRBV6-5 TGTGCCAGCAGTTCCCACCCTAGACAGGGCATCTCCTACAATGAGCAGTTCTTC CASSSHPRQGISYNEQFF
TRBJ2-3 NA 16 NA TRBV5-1 TGCGCCAGCAGCTTCGCCGGGCCCTGGGGTACAGATACGCAGTATTTT CASSFAGPWGTDTQYF
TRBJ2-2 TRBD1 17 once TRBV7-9 TGTGCCAGCAGCCCATCCGGACAGGGAGCAACCACCGGGGAGCTGTTTTTT CASSPSGQGATTGELFF
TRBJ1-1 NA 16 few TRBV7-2 TGTGCCAGCAGCTTAGATTCGGGGCAGGGCCTGACTGAAGCTTTCTTT CASSLDSGQGLTEAFF
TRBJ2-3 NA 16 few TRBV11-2 TGTGCCAGCAGCCCCAGGATCGCATTAAGCACAGATACGCAGTATTTT CASSPRIALSTDTQYF
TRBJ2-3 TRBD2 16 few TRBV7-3 TGTGCCAGCAGCCCCCACCAGCGGGGTCAGACAGATACGCAGTATTTT CASSPHQRGQTDTQYF
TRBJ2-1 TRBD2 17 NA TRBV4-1 TGCGCCAGCAGCCAGGCTGGGACTAGCGGGGGCTACAATGAGCAGTTCTTC CASSQAGTSGGYNEQFF
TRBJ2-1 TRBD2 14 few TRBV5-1 TGCGCCAGCAGCGTGGGGACTACCTACAATGAGCAGTTCTTC CASSVGTTYNEQFF
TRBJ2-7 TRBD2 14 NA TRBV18 TGTGCCAGCTCCGCGGGGGGACATGCCTACGAGCAGTACTTC CASSAGGHAYEQYF
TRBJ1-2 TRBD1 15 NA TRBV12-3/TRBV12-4 TGTGCCAGCAGCCTTATCATGACAGGGGGGGATGGCTACACCTTC CASSLIMTGGDGYTF
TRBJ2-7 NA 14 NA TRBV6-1 TGTGCCAGCAGGCTGACAGCGAGCTCCTACGAGCAGTACTTC CASRLTASSYEQYF
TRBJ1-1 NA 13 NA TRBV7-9 TGTGCCAGCAGCCTCTTCAGGGAGATTGAAGCTTTCTTT CASSLFREIEAFF
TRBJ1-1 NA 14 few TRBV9 TGTGCCAGCAGCGTCGCCTGGGCGAAGGGAGAAGCTTTCTTT CASSVAWAKGEAFF
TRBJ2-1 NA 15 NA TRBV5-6 TGTGCCAGCAGCTTGGACCTGGGGCTGGGTAATGAGCAGTTCTTC CASSLDLGLGNEQFF
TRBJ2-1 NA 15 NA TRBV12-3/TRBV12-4 TGTGCCAGCAGTTCCCGCGCGCGGAGTTACAATGAGCAGTTCTTC CASSSRARSYNEQFF
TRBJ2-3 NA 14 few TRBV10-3 TGTGCCATCAGGTTGGAGCGGGGCACAGATACGCAGTATTTT CAIRLERGTDTQYF
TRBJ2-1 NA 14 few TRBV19 TGTGCCAGTAGCTTCCAATGGGCGTACAATGAGCAGTTCTTC CASSFQWAYNEQFF
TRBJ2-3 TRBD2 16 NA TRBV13 TGTGCCAGCAGCTCGCCTAGCGGGGGGGCCACAGATACGCAGTATTTT CASSSPSGGATDTQYF
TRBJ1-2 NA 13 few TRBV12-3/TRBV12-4 TGTGCCAGCAGTTTGATAGGACAGTATGGCTACACCTTC CASSLIGQYGYTF
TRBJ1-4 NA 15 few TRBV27 TGTGCCAGCAGTTTGGGGGGCAACTACGATGAAAAACTGTTTTTT CASSLGGNYDEKLFF
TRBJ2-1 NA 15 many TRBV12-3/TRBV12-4 TGTGCCAGCAGTTCCGGGCCCATCAAGGTGGATGAGCAGTTCTTC CASSSGPIKVDEQFF
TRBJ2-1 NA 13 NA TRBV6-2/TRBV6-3 TGTGCCAGCGGGGCTAGCCTCTACAATGAGCAGTTCTTC CASGASLYNEQFF
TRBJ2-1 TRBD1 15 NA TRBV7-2 TGTGCCAGCAGCTTATACGACAGGGGGAATAGTGAGCAGTTCTTC CASSLYDRGNSEQFF
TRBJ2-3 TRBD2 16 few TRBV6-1 TGTGCCAGCAGTGCCCGGCGGGGGGATTTCACAGATACGCAGTATTTT CASSARRGDFTDTQYF
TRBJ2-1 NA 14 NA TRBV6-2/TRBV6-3 TGTGCCAGCATTGGCGGACCCGCCTACAATGAGCAGTTCTTC CASIGGPAYNEQFF
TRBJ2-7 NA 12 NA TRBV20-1 TGCAGTGCTCCTACCTGGGGTTACGAGCAGTACTTC CSAPTWGYEQYF
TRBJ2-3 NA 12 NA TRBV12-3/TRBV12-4 TGTGCCAGCAGTCCTAAAAGTAGCGCGCAGTATTTT CASSPKSSAQYF
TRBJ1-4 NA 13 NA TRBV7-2 TGTGCCAGCAGTCCCGCGTGGGGTGAAAAACTGTTTTTT CASSPAWGEKLFF
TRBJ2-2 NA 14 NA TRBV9 TGTGCCAGCACCCCTGTAGGGGACACCGGGGAGCTGTTTTTT CASTPVGDTGELFF
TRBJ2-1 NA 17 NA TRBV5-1 TGCGCCAGCAGCTTGGCTCCATCCGGGAGCTCCTACAATGAGCAGTTCTTC CASSLAPSGSSYNEQFF
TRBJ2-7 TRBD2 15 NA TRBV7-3 TGTGCCAGCAGCTTAAGACCGGGACTAGCCTACGAGCAGTACTTC CASSLRPGLAYEQYF
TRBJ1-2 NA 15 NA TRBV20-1 TGCAGTGCTAGGGGGTTAGAAAAGAGTAACTATGGCTACACCTTC CSARGLEKSNYGYTF
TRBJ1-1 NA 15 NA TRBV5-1 TGCGCCAGCAGCTTGGCCGGAGGCATGAACACTGAAGCTTTCTTT CASSLAGGMNTEAFF
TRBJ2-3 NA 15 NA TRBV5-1 TGCGCCAGCAGCGTGCAAAGGGGGGCGGTAGATACGCAGTATTTT CASSVQRGAVDTQYF
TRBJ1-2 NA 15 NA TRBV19 TGTGCCAGTAGTCCCCAGGTCAATTCGGACTATGGCTACACCTTC CASSPQVNSDYGYTF
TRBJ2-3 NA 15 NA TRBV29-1 TGCAGCGTTGGAGGCAGGGGCGGACCCACAGATACGCAGTATTTT CSVGGRGGPTDTQYF
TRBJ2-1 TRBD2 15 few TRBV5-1 TGCGCCAGCAGCGAGGGACTAGCGGGGGGTAGTGAGCAGTTCTTC CASSEGLAGGSEQFF
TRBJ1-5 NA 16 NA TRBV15 TGTGCCACCAGCAGAGATCTTAGACATAGCAATCAGCCCCAGCATTTT CATSRDLRHSNQPQHF
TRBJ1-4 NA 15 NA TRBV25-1 TGTGCCAGCAGTGAATCTAGGGGGTCAGACGAAAAACTGTTTTTT CASSESRGSDEKLFF